Below, one T cell receptor (beta chain) is given with its context. The antigen remains unidentified. This CDR3 has 21 residues. Trimming at V came to 0 bases and at J to 1 base, leaving 16 bases not matched to a gene. The germline V gene has CDR1 LNHNV and CDR2 YYDKDF (reference sequence). Sequenced by immunoSEQ multiplex PCR; TCRdb stores in-frame clones only, minus some. The sample consists of roughly 330,000 clones, approximately 90% of them appearing once. The entry originates in a study of cytomegalovirus exposure and HLA in healthy donors. General study results and limits: Reports showed the classifier diagnosing cytomegalovirus status with high specificity and sensitivity.

V usage is TRBV15 and J usage is TRBJ1-5; 9 positions agree with TRBD1. The receptor's source is a woman between 25 and 40 years old in good health and CMV-seropositive. What was sequenced was PBMCs. The CDR3 coding sequence is TGTGCCACCAGCAGAGATTCCCCAGGACAGGGGTGGTATGGAAGCAATCAGCCCCAGCATTTT. This gives the protein CATSRDSPGQGWYGSNQPQHF.